A selection of T cell receptor beta chains follows, all from one sample in a study of chemoradiotherapy in HPV16-positive cancers. Repertoires were generated with immunoSEQ multiplex PCR, while TCRdb's copy carries only in-frame clones and drops some. The table lists approximately 9,300 clones, more than 75% of them singletons. The starting material was blood, obtained from a patient who underwent chemoradiotherapy. These receptors originate from a human donor with HPV-associated anogenital cancer. CDR3s include the opening cysteine and the closing phenylalanine or tryptophan. The order of the fields is D gene, V gene, CDR3 protein. A D gene is named only where the DNA matches it firmly.

D gene: TRBD2; V gene: TRBV5-1; CDR3 protein: CASSPGLAANGDTQYF
D gene: .; V gene: TRBV15; CDR3 protein: CATSRSPLFATNEKLFF
D gene: .; V gene: TRBV5-1; CDR3 protein: CASSLQGTGELFF
D gene: .; V gene: TRBV29-1; CDR3 protein: CSVEVRVTEAFF
D gene: TRBD1; V gene: TRBV7-9; CDR3 protein: CASSPRGQIRTGELFF
D gene: .; V gene: TRBV5-1; CDR3 protein: CASSLGFYEQYF
D gene: .; V gene: TRBV14; CDR3 protein: CASSQRDEQYF
D gene: TRBD1; V gene: TRBV27; CDR3 protein: CASSLSRRGHETNEKLFF
D gene: TRBD1; V gene: TRBV6-5; CDR3 protein: CASSLGQGYNEQFF
D gene: .; V gene: TRBV5-4; CDR3 protein: CASSLQNSPLHF
D gene: TRBD1; V gene: TRBV18; CDR3 protein: CASSLASVTGTTGANVLTF
D gene: TRBD1; V gene: TRBV7-9; CDR3 protein: CASSLGTGGRTEAFF
D gene: .; V gene: TRBV6-5; CDR3 protein: CASSYKTVWNTEAFF
D gene: .; V gene: TRBV6-1; CDR3 protein: CASSEGALSYTF
D gene: TRBD2; V gene: TRBV29-1; CDR3 protein: CSVDVSGGQETQYF
D gene: .; V gene: TRBV9; CDR3 protein: CASSVVSGELFF
D gene: .; V gene: TRBV9; CDR3 protein: CASSVAGVTASLRTDTQYF
D gene: .; V gene: TRBV6-5; CDR3 protein: CASSYRWGDNQPQHF
D gene: .; V gene: TRBV27; CDR3 protein: CASSPSGHPGELFF
D gene: .; V gene: TRBV5-8; CDR3 protein: CASSPGLSGELFF
D gene: .; V gene: TRBV7-6; CDR3 protein: CASSLEVGARETQYF
D gene: TRBD2; V gene: TRBV11-2; CDR3 protein: CASSPGTSGGGEQFF
D gene: TRBD1; V gene: TRBV18; CDR3 protein: CASSQAGQGQYNEQFF
D gene: .; V gene: TRBV19; CDR3 protein: CASSISVDTEAFF
D gene: .; V gene: TRBV25-1; CDR3 protein: CASSSTGPADTQYF
D gene: .; V gene: TRBV5-1; CDR3 protein: CASSLARQEKLFF
D gene: .; V gene: TRBV29-1; CDR3 protein: CSVKRFGETNYGYTF
D gene: .; V gene: TRBV18; CDR3 protein: CASSPQDLSGANVLTF
D gene: TRBD2; V gene: TRBV5-1; CDR3 protein: CASSTRWRGPGGEQFF
D gene: .; V gene: TRBV27; CDR3 protein: CASRTFAGPYNEQFF
D gene: .; V gene: TRBV18; CDR3 protein: CASSPAAGTVNTGELFF
D gene: .; V gene: TRBV4-1; CDR3 protein: CASSQGPMGDRELFF
D gene: .; V gene: TRBV29-1; CDR3 protein: CSVGVGGGYTEAFF
D gene: .; V gene: TRBV2; CDR3 protein: CASSEFENQPQHF
D gene: .; V gene: TRBV6-1; CDR3 protein: CASSEEGATTEQYF
D gene: .; V gene: TRBV5-6; CDR3 protein: CASSLEVELDPAFF
D gene: .; V gene: TRBV19; CDR3 protein: CASSIGQGTYNEQFF
D gene: .; V gene: TRBV9; CDR3 protein: CASSAQERAEAFF
D gene: .; V gene: TRBV19; CDR3 protein: CASKWDPKKEKLFF
D gene: .; V gene: TRBV14; CDR3 protein: CASSQDLRSRTDNTEAFF
D gene: .; V gene: TRBV4-3; CDR3 protein: CASSQSVRTGLYGYTF
D gene: TRBD1; V gene: TRBV7-9; CDR3 protein: CASSRIQGVADTQYF
D gene: .; V gene: TRBV7-9; CDR3 protein: CASSPRTLMNTEAFF
D gene: .; V gene: TRBV29-1; CDR3 protein: CSVVEKLLTTEAFF
D gene: TRBD1; V gene: TRBV7-9; CDR3 protein: CAGSMAGGINGYTF
D gene: TRBD2; V gene: TRBV5-8; CDR3 protein: CASSLRLLSGGADEQFF
D gene: .; V gene: TRBV19; CDR3 protein: CASSFSSNQPQHF
D gene: TRBD1; V gene: TRBV2; CDR3 protein: CASRGTGQNQPQHF
D gene: .; V gene: TRBV14; CDR3 protein: CASSPEQVISEKLFF
D gene: TRBD1; V gene: TRBV19; CDR3 protein: CASAVTGGGDTQYF
D gene: .; V gene: TRBV6-1; CDR3 protein: CASSASQSGGGYTF
D gene: .; V gene: TRBV27; CDR3 protein: CASSLLGNYGYTF
D gene: .; V gene: TRBV7-3; CDR3 protein: CASSSTGAEAFF
D gene: .; V gene: TRBV28; CDR3 protein: CASSLAAPPYEQYF
D gene: .; V gene: TRBV6-6; CDR3 protein: CASSPREGDTQYF
D gene: .; V gene: TRBV2; CDR3 protein: CASSEGGYSNQPQHF
D gene: .; V gene: TRBV19; CDR3 protein: CASSISLNNQPQHF